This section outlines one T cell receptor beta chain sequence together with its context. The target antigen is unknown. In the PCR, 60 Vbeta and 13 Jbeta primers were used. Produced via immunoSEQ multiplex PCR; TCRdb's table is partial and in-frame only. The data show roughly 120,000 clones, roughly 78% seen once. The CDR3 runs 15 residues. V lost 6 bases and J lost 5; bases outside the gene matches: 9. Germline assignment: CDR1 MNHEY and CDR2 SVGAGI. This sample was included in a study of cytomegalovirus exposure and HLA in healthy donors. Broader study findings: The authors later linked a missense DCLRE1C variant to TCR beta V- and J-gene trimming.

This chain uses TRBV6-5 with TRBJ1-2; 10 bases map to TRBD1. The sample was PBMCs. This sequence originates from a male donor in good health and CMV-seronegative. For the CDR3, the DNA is TGTGCCAGCAGCACCGGGACAGGGGCTGGGTATGGCTACACCTTC. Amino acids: CASSTGTGAGYGYTF.